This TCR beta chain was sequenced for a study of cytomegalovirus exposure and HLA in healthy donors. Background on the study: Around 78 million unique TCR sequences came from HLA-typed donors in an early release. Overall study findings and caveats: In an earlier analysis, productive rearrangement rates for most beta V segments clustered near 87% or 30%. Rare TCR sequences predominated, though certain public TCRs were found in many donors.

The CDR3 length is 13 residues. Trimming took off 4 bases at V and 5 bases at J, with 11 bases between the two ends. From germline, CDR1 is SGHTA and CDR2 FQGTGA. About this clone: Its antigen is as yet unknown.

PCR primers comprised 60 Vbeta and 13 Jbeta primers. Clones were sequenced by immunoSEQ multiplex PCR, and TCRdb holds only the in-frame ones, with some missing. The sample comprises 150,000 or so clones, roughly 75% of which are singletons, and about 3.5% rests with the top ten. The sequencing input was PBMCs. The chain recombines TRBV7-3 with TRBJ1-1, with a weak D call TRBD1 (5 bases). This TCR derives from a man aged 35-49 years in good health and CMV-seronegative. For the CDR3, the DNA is TGTGCCAGCAGCTCTGGTAAGGGGACTGAAGCTTTCTTT. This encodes CASSSGKGTEAFF. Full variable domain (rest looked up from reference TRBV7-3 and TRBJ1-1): GAGVSQTPSNKVTEKGKYVELRCDPISGHTALYWYRQSLGQGPEFLIYFQGTGAADDSGLPNDRFFAVRPEGSVSTLKIQRTERGDSAVYLCASSSGKGTEAFFGQGTRLTVV.